These 5 T cell receptor beta chains share one sample of origin, sequenced in a study of cytomegalovirus exposure and HLA in healthy donors (dated by TCRdb to about 2017). The method was the immunoSEQ multiplex PCR assay. A mixture of 60 forward primers for TCR Vbeta segments and 13 reverse primers for TCR Jbeta segments was used in the multiplex PCR. This is the immuneACCESS table as TCRdb keeps it, with only in-frame sequences that have V and J called. A part of the clones is gone; compared with another copy, unresolved V genes explain less than half, and the rest is unexplained. The sample contains about 150,000 clones, approximately 60% of them found a single time. Roughly 2.5% of the sample lies in the top ten. The sequenced material came from PBMCs. All receptors come from a woman between 35 and 50 years old in good health and CMV-seronegative.

The chain has TRBV4-1 and TRBJ2-1; D uncertain. This CDR3 is built from 13 residues. From germline, CDR1 is MGHRA and CDR2 YSYEKL. The ends were cut back, 4 bases at V and 8 bases at J, with 12 bases in the middle. As DNA, the CDR3 is TGCGCCAGCAGCCTACAGATTTCGGATGAGCAGTTCTTC. It translates to CASSLQISDEQFF.

This chain links TRBV7-2 with TRBJ1-4; the match to TRBD1 covers 8 bases. The germline gives CDR1 SGHTA, CDR2 FQGNSA. This CDR3 has 13 residues. V gave up 3 bases and J gave up 8 bases; unmatched junction bases: 2. The CDR3 region is CASSFRQGEKLFF. CDR3 coding DNA: TGTGCCAGCAGCTTCAGACAGGGGGAAAAACTGTTTTTT. Full variable domain (remainder filled in from reference TRBV7-2 and TRBJ1-4): GAGVSQSPSNKVTEKGKDVELRCDPISGHTALYWYRQSLGQGLEFLIYFQGNSAPDKSGLPSDRFSAERTGGSVSTLTIQRTQQEDSAVYLCASSFRQGEKLFFGSGTQLSVL.

The chain has TRBV2 and TRBJ2-7, with TRBD1 as a possible D gene (5 bases). CDR3 length: 11 amino acids. The V gene's germline CDR1 is SNHLY and CDR2 FYNNEI. Trimming shortened V by 6 bases and J by 3 bases, and 6 bases separated the two germline ends. In nucleotides, the CDR3 is TGTGCCAGCAGAGGGGTCTACGAGCAGTACTTC. It yields the protein CASRGVYEQYF.

This clone was observed a few times. The genes are TRBV6-1 and TRBJ2-7; possible D gene TRBD1, 5 bases. The CDR3 totals 13 residues. V dropped 7 bases and J dropped 3 bases, with 13 bases sitting between them. CDR1 and CDR2 (germline): MNHNS, SASEGT. CDR3 sequence: CASTAGWDYEQYF. The CDR3 DNA reads as TGTGCCAGCACCGCAGGGTGGGACTACGAGCAGTACTTC.

In its sample, this clone was seen once. V and J are TRBV25-1 and TRBJ2-7; D remains unclear. The CDR3 consists of 12 residues. Germline lookup yields CDR1 MGHDK and CDR2 SYGVNS. V was shortened by 3 bases and J by 4 bases, with 7 bases between the two germline ends. CDR3 loop: CASSEAPYEQYF. DNA of the CDR3: TGTGCCAGCAGTGAGGCCCCGTACGAGCAGTACTTC.